The 28 T cell receptor beta chains below all came from one sample that was sequenced in a study of blood T cell repertoires in COVID-19. TCRdb keeps only in-frame clones here, not all; method: immunoSEQ multiplex PCR. The sample holds fewer than 300,000 clones, roughly 80% seen once. The material sequenced was peripheral blood. The receptors derive from a woman aged 45-60 years who had recovered from COVID-19.

The V gene is TRBV28, the J gene TRBJ1-1; D unclear. CDR3 length: 13 amino acids. Germline V gene sequence: CDR1 MDHEN, CDR2 SYDVKM. The V end was cut by 4 bases, the J end by 7 bases, with 13 bases between. The CDR3 nucleotides are TGTGCCAGCAGTTCCCCCTGGCGCGGTGAAGCTTTCTTT. It specifies CASSSPWRGEAFF.

This clone was seen just once. The chain is built from TRBV15 and TRBJ2-7; 12 bases are a match to TRBD1. Unmatched junction bases numbered 7, after V lost 3 bases and J lost 4 bases. In germline, CDR1 is LNHNV, CDR2 YYDKDF (reference sequence). The CDR3 is 16 residues long. CDR3 region: CATSSPPGQGAYEQYF. In nucleotides, the CDR3 is TGTGCCACCAGCAGCCCCCCGGGACAGGGGGCATACGAGCAGTACTTC.

The chain carries TRBV5-5 and TRBJ2-1; 10 nucleotides agree with TRBD1. The V gene's germline CDR1 is SGHKS and CDR2 YYEKEE (reference sequence). V lost 0 bases, J lost 9 bases, and 0 bases stayed unmatched. CDR3 length equals 13 residues. DNA of the CDR3: TGTGCCAGCAGCTTGGGGGACAGGGGTGAGCAGTTCTTC. Protein sequence: CASSLGDRGEQFF.

This chain uses TRBV15 with TRBJ2-5, with D possibly TRBD2 on 5 matching bases. Germline CDR1 LNHNV, CDR2 YYDKDF (reference sequence). V was shortened by 0 bases and J by 5 bases, with 13 bases between the two germline ends. The CDR3 consists of 15 residues. The CDR3 loop reads CATSREPYRRETQYF. Written as DNA, the CDR3 is TGTGCCACCAGCAGAGAACCCTATAGGAGGGAGACCCAGTACTTC.

The J gene is TRBJ2-2, the V gene TRBV6-5, with 8 nucleotides matching TRBD2. CDR1 and CDR2 from the germline V gene are MNHEY and SVGAGI. With 6 bases clipped from V and 5 bases from J, the junction kept 5 bases outside the gene matches. This CDR3 has 14 amino acids. The DNA of the CDR3 is TGTGCCAGCAGAAACGGGAGGGCAACCGGGGAGCTGTTTTTT. Translation: CASRNGRATGELFF.

Turning to this clone: This CDR3 is also generated by other DNA sequences in the sample. The chain joins TRBV4-1 to TRBJ1-2; 7 bases line up with TRBD1. CDR1 MGHRA and CDR2 YSYEKL come from the germline V gene. The CDR3 extends over 15 amino acids. V was clipped by 1 base and J by 2 bases; unmatched bases: 4. CDR3 in amino acids: CASSQGQGPNYGYTF. The CDR3 DNA is TGCGCCAGCAGCCAAGGACAGGGACCAAACTATGGCTACACCTTC.

The chain joins TRBV18 to TRBJ2-7; 9 positions agree with TRBD1. This CDR3 has 16 residues. CDR1 is KGHSH and CDR2 is LQKENI in the germline V gene. V shed 2 bases and J 7 bases; nucleotides not matched to a gene: 12. CDR3 bases: TGTGCCAGCTCACCAACGGGACAGGGAGGAGGAGAAGAGCAGTACTTC. This codes for CASSPTGQGGGEEQYF.

The rearrangement joins TRBV5-1 to TRBJ2-7; no clear D. V was cut by 5 bases and J by 0 bases, with 12 bases left in between. The CDR3 runs to 14 residues. From germline, CDR1 is SGHRS and CDR2 YFSETQ. The DNA of the CDR3 is TGCGCCAGCAGTCAGGAAGGAAACTCCTACGAGCAGTACTTC. Translating gives CASSQEGNSYEQYF.

V is TRBV7-2 and J is TRBJ1-4, with 11 bases matching TRBD1. The CDR3 is made up of 16 amino acids. Germline values: CDR1 SGHTA, CDR2 FQGNSA. J was trimmed by 4 bases and V by 5 bases; bases with no gene match: 6. CDR3: CASSRDRGAHNEKLFF. As DNA, the CDR3 is TGTGCCAGCAGCCGGGACAGGGGGGCCCATAATGAAAAACTGTTTTTT.

The chain joins TRBV10-3 to TRBJ2-5; 9 bases line up with TRBD1. CDR1 ENHRY and CDR2 SYGVKD come from the germline V gene. This CDR3 spans 15 amino acids. V lost 5 bases to trimming and J lost 1 base; unmatched junction nucleotides: 5. CDR3 sequence (DNA): TGTGCCATCAGTTCCGCGGACAGGGGCCAAGAGACCCAGTACTTC. This translates into CAISSADRGQETQYF.

This clone was recorded a few times. The CDR3 sequence is CASSGSYEQYF. In DNA form, the CDR3 reads TGTGCCAGTAGTGGGAGCTACGAGCAGTACTTC. The V call is TRBV19, the J call TRBJ2-7; tentatively, D is TRBD2 (5 bases). The germline CDR1 and CDR2 sequences are LNHDA and SQIVND (reference sequence). V lost 5 bases and J lost 3, with 5 bases in between. CDR3 size: 11 residues.

The V and J genes are TRBV4-2 and TRBJ1-1; a weak D match, TRBD1 (5 bases). Germline V gene lookup returns CDR1 LGHNA and CDR2 YNFKEQ. V was trimmed by 5 bases and J by 1 base, leaving 11 bases between them. This CDR3 is 14 amino acids long. The CDR3: CASSIPTENTEAFF. CDR3 bases: TGTGCCAGCAGCATCCCGACAGAGAACACTGAAGCTTTCTTT.

V is TRBV29-1 and J is TRBJ1-5; TRBD1 is a possible D gene (5 bases). The germline V gene has CDR1 SQVTM and CDR2 ANQGSEA. The V end was cut by 4 bases, the J end by 7 bases, with 14 bases between. The CDR3 has 13 amino acids. CDR3 protein: CSVAPGGDQPQHF. CDR3 coding DNA: TGCAGCGTTGCCCCAGGAGGGGACCAGCCCCAGCATTTT.

In this sample, this clone turned up a few times. The chain joins TRBV28 to TRBJ2-7; TRBD2 matches 9 bases. CDR3 length: 15 residues. V shed 7 bases and J 3 bases; nucleotides not matched to a gene: 10. Per the germline V gene, CDR1 is MDHEN and CDR2 is SYDVKM. DNA for the CDR3: TGTGCCAGCATCTCCCACGTAGCGGGAGACTACGAGCAGTACTTC. This encodes CASISHVAGDYEQYF.

The chain is built from TRBV19 and TRBJ1-2, with 10 bases that match TRBD1. V shed 3 bases, J shed 4 bases, and the junction held 8 bases outside the gene matches. The CDR3 has 16 residues. The germline CDR1 and CDR2 sequences are LNHDA and SQIVND (reference sequence). The CDR3: CASSITPTGGGYGYTF. The CDR3 DNA reads as TGTGCCAGTAGTATTACCCCGACAGGGGGCGGCTATGGCTACACCTTC.

This clone is a singleton in its sample. Other DNA sequences within the sample encode an identical CDR3. V usage is TRBV5-4 and J usage is TRBJ2-7; the match to TRBD2 covers 11 bases. The CDR3 is 14 residues long. From germline, CDR1 is SGHNT and CDR2 YYREEE (reference sequence). The trim removed 4 bases at V and 3 bases at J, leaving 3 bases unmatched. The CDR3 spells CASSPGTSGYEQYF. DNA of the CDR3: TGTGCCAGCAGCCCCGGGACTAGCGGCTACGAGCAGTACTTC. The variable domain in full, with the rest retrieved from reference TRBV5-4 and TRBJ2-7, is ETGVTQSPTHLIKTRGQQVTLRCSSQSGHNTVSWYQQALGQGPQFIFQYYREEENGRGNFPPRFSGLQFPNYSSELNVNALELDDSALYLCASSPGTSGYEQYFGPGTRLTVT.

The rearrangement joins TRBV7-3 to TRBJ1-2; 7 bases map to TRBD1. Germline lookup yields CDR1 SGHTA and CDR2 FQGTGA. The CDR3 runs 15 residues. V lost 5 bases to trimming and J lost 4 bases; unmatched junction nucleotides: 10. This chain's CDR3 is CASSATGETGYGYTF. CDR3 sequence (DNA): TGTGCCAGCAGCGCAACAGGGGAGACCGGCTATGGCTACACCTTC.

The CDR3 nucleotides are TGTGCCAGCAGTTTAGTAGCGGGAGGGCCCGACTCCTACGAGCAGTACTTC. It specifies CASSLVAGGPDSYEQYF. The chain combines TRBV28 with TRBJ2-7, with 11 bases lining up with TRBD2. The CDR3 runs 17 residues. V lost 2 bases to trimming and J lost 0 bases; unmatched junction nucleotides: 6. CDR1 and CDR2 (germline): MDHEN, SYDVKM.

The V call is TRBV9, the J call TRBJ2-1, with D tentatively TRBD2 (6 bases). Between the trimmed V and J ends, which lost 2 bases and 8 bases, there was a span of 17 bases. The CDR3 loop spans 15 amino acids. The germline V gene encodes CDR1 SGDLS and CDR2 YYNGEE. The CDR3 sequence is CASSVEGGIGDEQFF. The CDR3 DNA reads as TGTGCCAGCAGCGTCGAGGGCGGGATTGGCGATGAGCAGTTCTTC.

The gene calls are TRBV30 and TRBJ1-2; D possibly corresponds to TRBD1 (5 bases). The CDR3 sequence is 12 residues long. The germline V and J ends were trimmed by 4 bases and 9 bases, with 15 bases remaining between them. Germline V gene lookup returns CDR1 GTSNPN and CDR2 SVGIG (reference sequence). CDR3: CAWKGMTSRYTF. DNA of the CDR3: TGTGCCTGGAAGGGGATGACAAGCCGCTACACCTTC.

This sequence joins TRBV5-5 and TRBJ2-5, with a weak D call TRBD1 (6 bases). Germline values: CDR1 SGHKS, CDR2 YYEKEE (reference sequence). Deletions cut 0 bases from V and 2 bases from J, with 11 bases between. The CDR3 has 15 residues. CDR3 residues: CASSLGAGDQETQYF. The CDR3 DNA reads as TGTGCCAGCAGCTTGGGGGCAGGGGATCAAGAGACCCAGTACTTC.

The count of this clone is one. V and J are TRBV7-9 and TRBJ2-7; tentatively, D is TRBD1 (8 bases). The CDR3 length is 15 residues. The ends were cut back, 0 bases at V and 6 bases at J, with 15 bases in the middle. The germline gives CDR1 SEHNR, CDR2 FQNEAQ (reference sequence). The CDR3 loop reads CASSLASDREGEQYF. In DNA form, the CDR3 reads TGTGCCAGCAGCTTAGCATCGGACAGGGAGGGCGAGCAGTACTTC.

The count of this clone is one. The V gene is TRBV5-6, the J gene TRBJ2-7; maybe TRBD1 (6 bases). The V end lost 4 bases, the J end lost 4 bases, and 15 bases lay between the germline ends. Germline values: CDR1 SGHDT, CDR2 YYEEEE. The CDR3 has 14 amino acids. The CDR3 reads CASSNRPTGYEQYF. CDR3 in DNA: TGTGCCAGCAGCAACAGACCGACAGGATACGAGCAGTACTTC.

The chain has TRBV18 and TRBJ2-1, with TRBD1 identical over 8 bases. Germline V gene sequence: CDR1 KGHSH, CDR2 LQKENI. This CDR3 contains 15 residues. After removal of 4 bases from V and 8 bases from J, the junction contained 10 bases not matched to a gene. Written as DNA, the CDR3 is TGTGCCAGCTCACGATCAGGGGGCCTTAACTATGAGCAGTTCTTC. It codes for CASSRSGGLNYEQFF.

The V call is TRBV9, the J call TRBJ2-7, with 8 bases that match TRBD2. Losses at the gene ends were 3 bases for V and 2 bases for J; bases not matched to a gene: 7. The CDR3 spans 15 residues. Germline V gene data show CDR1 as SGDLS and CDR2 as YYNGEE. CDR3 nucleotides: TGTGCCAGCAGCGCCGGGGGGGTCCCTCCCTACGAGCAGTACTTC. This gives the protein CASSAGGVPPYEQYF.

The CDR3 loop reads CAWSPLQGAQGELFF. In nucleotides, the CDR3 is TGTGCCTGGAGTCCCCTACAGGGGGCGCAGGGGGAGCTGTTTTTT. This chain links TRBV30 with TRBJ2-2; TRBD1 matches 9 bases. This CDR3 has 15 amino acids. V trimming: 2 bases; J trimming: 8 bases; junction bases outside the gene matches: 9. Germline values: CDR1 GTSNPN, CDR2 SVGIG (reference sequence).

This clone was picked up a small number of times. This chain connects TRBV9 to TRBJ1-2; 10 bases fit TRBD1. The trim removed 3 bases at V and 4 bases at J, leaving 3 bases unmatched. The CDR3 runs to 14 residues. The V gene's germline CDR1 is SGDLS and CDR2 YYNGEE. The CDR3 bases are TGTGCCAGCAGCGGGACAGGGGGAGGCTATGGCTACACCTTC. Translation gives CASSGTGGGYGYTF.

V gene TRBV4-3 combines with J gene TRBJ1-1; no clear D gene. There are 14 residues in the CDR3. Trimming removed 4 bases from V and 2 bases from J, with 11 bases in between. Germline CDR1 and CDR2: LGHNA and YSLEER. CDR3 DNA: TGCGCCAGCAGCCCCGGTACCCCCAACACTGAAGCTTTCTTT. Translation: CASSPGTPNTEAFF.